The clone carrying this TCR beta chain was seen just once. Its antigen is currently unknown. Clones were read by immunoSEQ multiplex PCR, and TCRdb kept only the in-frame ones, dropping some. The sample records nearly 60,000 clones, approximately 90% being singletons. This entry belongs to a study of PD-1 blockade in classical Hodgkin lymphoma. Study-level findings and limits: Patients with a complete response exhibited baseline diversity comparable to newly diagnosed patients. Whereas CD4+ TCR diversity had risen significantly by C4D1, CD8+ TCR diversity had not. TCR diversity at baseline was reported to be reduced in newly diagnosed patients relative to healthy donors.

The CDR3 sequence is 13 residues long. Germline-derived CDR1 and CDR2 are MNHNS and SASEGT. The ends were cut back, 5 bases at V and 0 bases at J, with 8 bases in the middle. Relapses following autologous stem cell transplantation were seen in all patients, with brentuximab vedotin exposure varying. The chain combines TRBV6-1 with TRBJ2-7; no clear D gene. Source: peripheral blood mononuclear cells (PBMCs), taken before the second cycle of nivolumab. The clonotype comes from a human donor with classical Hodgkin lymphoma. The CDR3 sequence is CASSLSLSYEQYF. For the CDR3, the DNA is TGTGCCAGCAGTCTCAGTCTCTCCTACGAGCAGTACTTC.